This T cell receptor beta chain stems from a study of blood T cell repertoires in COVID-19. Study context: Both acute and convalescent COVID-19 samples were obtained from the United States, Italy and Spain. Sources were T cells, B-cell-depleted T cells, or PBMCs; the material itself was cDNA or gDNA.

Germline V CDR1 and CDR2: LGHDT, YNNKEL (reference sequence). The V end was cut by 4 bases, the J end by 7 bases, with 8 bases between. The CDR3 spans 11 residues. Details on this clone: Other DNA sequences of this sample code for an identical CDR3.

Authors' processing steps: Reference gene primer amplification in the assay estimated nucleated cell counts. Profiled with immunoSEQ multiplex PCR; TCRdb holds only in-frame clones, not every one. Clone size and V and J calls were adopted from that table, with D and trimming inferred from the DNA. The sample carries a few hundred thousand clones, around 88% recorded once. This clonotype was sampled from a man aged 80 or over with acute or convalescent COVID-19. The sample comprised peripheral blood. The chain recombines TRBV3-1 (or the pseudogene TRBV3-2) with TRBJ2-7; D possibly corresponds to TRBD2 (5 bases). In nucleotides, the CDR3 is TGTGCCAGCAGCCGTACGGGGGAGCAGTACTTC. Its protein product is CASSRTGEQYF.